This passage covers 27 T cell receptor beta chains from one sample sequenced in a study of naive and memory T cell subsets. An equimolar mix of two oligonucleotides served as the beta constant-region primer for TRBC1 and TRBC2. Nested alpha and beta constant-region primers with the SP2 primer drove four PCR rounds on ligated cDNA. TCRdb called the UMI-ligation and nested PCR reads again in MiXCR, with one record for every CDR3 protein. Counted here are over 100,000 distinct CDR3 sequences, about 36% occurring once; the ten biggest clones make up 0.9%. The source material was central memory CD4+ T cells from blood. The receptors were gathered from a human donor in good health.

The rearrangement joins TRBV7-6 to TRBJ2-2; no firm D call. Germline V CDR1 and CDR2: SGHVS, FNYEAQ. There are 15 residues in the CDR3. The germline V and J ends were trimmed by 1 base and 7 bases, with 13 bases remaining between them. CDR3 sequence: CASSLVVQGGGELFF. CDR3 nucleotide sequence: TGTGCCAGCAGCTTAGTGGTACAAGGCGGCGGGGAGCTGTTTTTT. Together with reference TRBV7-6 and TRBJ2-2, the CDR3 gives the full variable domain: GAGVSQSPRYKVTKRGQDVALRCDPISGHVSLYWYRQALGQGPEFLTYFNYEAQQDKSGLPNDRFSAERPEGSISTLTIQRTEQRDSAMYRCASSLVVQGGGELFFGEGSRLTVL.

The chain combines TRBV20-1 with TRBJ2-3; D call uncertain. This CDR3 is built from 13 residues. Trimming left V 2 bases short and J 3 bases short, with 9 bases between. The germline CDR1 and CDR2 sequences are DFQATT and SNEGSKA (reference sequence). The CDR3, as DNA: TGCAGTGCTAGACGCGACCGTACAGATACGCAGTATTTT. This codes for CSARRDRTDTQYF.

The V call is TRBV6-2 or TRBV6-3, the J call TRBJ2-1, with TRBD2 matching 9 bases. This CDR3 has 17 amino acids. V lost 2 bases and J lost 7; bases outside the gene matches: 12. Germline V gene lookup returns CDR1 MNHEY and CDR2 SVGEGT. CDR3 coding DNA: TGTGCCAGCAGTTACACCAGCGGGAGGACTACCGGGAATGAGCAGTTCTTC. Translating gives CASSYTSGRTTGNEQFF.

The CDR3 is CASNGAGSSEETQYF. The CDR3 DNA sequence: TGTGCCAGCAATGGTGCAGGGTCAAGCGAAGAGACCCAGTACTTC. The rearrangement joins TRBV6-2 or TRBV6-3 to TRBJ2-5; tentative D call: TRBD1 (5 bases). Looked up from germline, CDR1 is MNHEY and CDR2 is SVGEGT. V dropped 7 bases and J dropped 3 bases, with 18 bases sitting between them. CDR3 size: 15 residues.

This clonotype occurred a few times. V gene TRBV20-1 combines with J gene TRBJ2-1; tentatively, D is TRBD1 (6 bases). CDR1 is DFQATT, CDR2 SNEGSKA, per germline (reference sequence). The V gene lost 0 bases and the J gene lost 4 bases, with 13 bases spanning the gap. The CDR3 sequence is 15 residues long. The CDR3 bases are TGCAGTGCTAGAGATTTAGGACAGATATACAATGAGCAGTTCTTC. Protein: CSARDLGQIYNEQFF.

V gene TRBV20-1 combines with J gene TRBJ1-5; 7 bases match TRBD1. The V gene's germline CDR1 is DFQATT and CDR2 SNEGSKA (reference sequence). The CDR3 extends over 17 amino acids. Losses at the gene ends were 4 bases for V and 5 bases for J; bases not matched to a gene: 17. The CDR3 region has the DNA TGCAGTGCTATATCCCCTCTGGGGGCAGGGGGGGATCAGCCCCAGCATTTT. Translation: CSAISPLGAGGDQPQHF.

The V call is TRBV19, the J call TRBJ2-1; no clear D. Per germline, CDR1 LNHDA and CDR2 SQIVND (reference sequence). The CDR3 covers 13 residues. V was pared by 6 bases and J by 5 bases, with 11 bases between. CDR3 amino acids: CASRDVGNNEQFF. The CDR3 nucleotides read TGTGCCAGTAGGGACGTTGGTAACAATGAGCAGTTCTTC. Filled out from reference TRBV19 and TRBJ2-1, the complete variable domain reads DGGITQSPKYLFRKEGQNVTLSCEQNLNHDAMYWYRQDPGQGLRLIYYSQIVNDFQKGDIAEGYSVSREKKESFPLTVTSAQKNPTAFYLCASRDVGNNEQFFGPGTRLTVL.

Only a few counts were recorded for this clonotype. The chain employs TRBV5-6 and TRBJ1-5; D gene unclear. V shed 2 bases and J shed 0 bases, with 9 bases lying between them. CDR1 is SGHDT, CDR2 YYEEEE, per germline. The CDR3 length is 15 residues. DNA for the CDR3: TGTGCCAGCAGCTTCTACGGGAATAGCAATCAGCCCCAGCATTTT. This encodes CASSFYGNSNQPQHF.

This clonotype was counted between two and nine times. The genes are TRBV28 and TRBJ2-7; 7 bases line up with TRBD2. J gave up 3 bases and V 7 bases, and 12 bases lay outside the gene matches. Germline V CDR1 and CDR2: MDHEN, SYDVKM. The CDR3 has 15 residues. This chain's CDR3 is CASIPLTSAHYEQYF. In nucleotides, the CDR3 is TGTGCCAGCATCCCTTTAACTAGCGCTCACTACGAGCAGTACTTC.

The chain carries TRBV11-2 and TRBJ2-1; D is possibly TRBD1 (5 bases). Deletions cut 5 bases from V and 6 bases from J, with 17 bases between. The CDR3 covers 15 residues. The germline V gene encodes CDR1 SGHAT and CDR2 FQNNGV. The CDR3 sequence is CASSPNPDSFNEQFF. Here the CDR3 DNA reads TGTGCCAGCAGCCCGAACCCCGACAGTTTCAATGAGCAGTTCTTC. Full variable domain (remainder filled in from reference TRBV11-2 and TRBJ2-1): EAGVAQSPRYKIIEKRQSVAFWCNPISGHATLYWYQQILGQGPKLLIQFQNNGVVDDSQLPKDRFSAERLKGVDSTLKIQPAKLEDSAVYLCASSPNPDSFNEQFFGPGTRLTVL.

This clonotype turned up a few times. CDR3 DNA sequence: TGTGCCAGCAGCTCCCACAGACTAGCGGGAGGTGTAGGCAATGAGCAGTTCTTC. Translated, it gives CASSSHRLAGGVGNEQFF. The chain employs TRBV7-9 and TRBJ2-1, with 13 nucleotides matching TRBD2. Looked up from germline, CDR1 is SEHNR and CDR2 is FQNEAQ (reference sequence). After removal of 4 bases from V and 6 bases from J, the junction contained 12 bases not matched to a gene. The CDR3 runs 18 residues.

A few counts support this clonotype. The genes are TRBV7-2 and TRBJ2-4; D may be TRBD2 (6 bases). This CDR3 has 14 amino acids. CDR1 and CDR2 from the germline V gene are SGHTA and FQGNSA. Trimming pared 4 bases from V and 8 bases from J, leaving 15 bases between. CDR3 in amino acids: CASSSAGPVDIQYF. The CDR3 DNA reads TGTGCCAGCAGCTCGGCGGGACCCGTAGACATTCAGTACTTC.

CDR3 sequence reads: CASTEGQPQETQYF. CDR3 nucleotides: TGCGCCAGCACAGAGGGACAGCCCCAAGAGACCCAGTACTTC. The chain is built from TRBV5-1 and TRBJ2-5; 7 bases align to TRBD1. The ends lost 6 bases at V and 1 base at J; junction bases unmatched: 6. This CDR3 has 14 amino acids. Germline loops: CDR1 SGHRS, CDR2 YFSETQ.

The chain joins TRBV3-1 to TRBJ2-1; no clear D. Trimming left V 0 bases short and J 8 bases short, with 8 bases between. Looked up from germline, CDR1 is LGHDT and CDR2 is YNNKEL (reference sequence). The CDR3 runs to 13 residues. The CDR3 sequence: CASSQEEWYEQFF. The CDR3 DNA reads TGTGCCAGCAGCCAAGAGGAGTGGTATGAGCAGTTCTTC.

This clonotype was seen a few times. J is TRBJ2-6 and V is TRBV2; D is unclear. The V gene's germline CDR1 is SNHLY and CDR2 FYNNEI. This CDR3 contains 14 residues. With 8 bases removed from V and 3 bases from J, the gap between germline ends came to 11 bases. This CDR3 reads CASFTGDGANVLTF. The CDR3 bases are TGTGCCAGCTTCACTGGGGATGGGGCCAACGTCCTGACTTTC.

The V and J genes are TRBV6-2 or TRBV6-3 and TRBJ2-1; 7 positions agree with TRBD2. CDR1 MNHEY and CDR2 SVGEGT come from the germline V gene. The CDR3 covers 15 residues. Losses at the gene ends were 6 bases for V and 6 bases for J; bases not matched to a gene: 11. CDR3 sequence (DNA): TGTGCCAGCAGCCCCTCTGGCGGGAGTGGCAATGAGCAGTTCTTC. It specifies CASSPSGGSGNEQFF.

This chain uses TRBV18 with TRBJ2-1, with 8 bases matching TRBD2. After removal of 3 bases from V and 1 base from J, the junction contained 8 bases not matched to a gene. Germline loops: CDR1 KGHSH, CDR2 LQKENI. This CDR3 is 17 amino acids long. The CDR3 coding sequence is TGTGCCAGCTCACCCCTGAATAGCGGGAATTCCTACAATGAGCAGTTCTTC. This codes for CASSPLNSGNSYNEQFF.

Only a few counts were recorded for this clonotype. The CDR3 protein is CASNSGDIQETQYF. The CDR3 nucleotides are TGTGCCAGCAACTCAGGGGACATCCAAGAGACCCAGTACTTC. The V call is TRBV3-1, the J call TRBJ2-5, with D possibly being TRBD1 (6 bases). Trimming left V 7 bases short and J 1 base short, with 13 bases between. CDR3 length equals 14 residues. The germline V gene has CDR1 LGHDT and CDR2 YNNKEL (reference sequence).

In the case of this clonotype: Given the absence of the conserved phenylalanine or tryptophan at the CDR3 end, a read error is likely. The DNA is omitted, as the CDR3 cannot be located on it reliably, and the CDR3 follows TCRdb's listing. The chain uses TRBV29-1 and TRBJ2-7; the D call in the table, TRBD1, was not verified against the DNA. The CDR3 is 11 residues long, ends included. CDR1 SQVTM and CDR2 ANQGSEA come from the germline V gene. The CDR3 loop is CSVEGSGGPQL.

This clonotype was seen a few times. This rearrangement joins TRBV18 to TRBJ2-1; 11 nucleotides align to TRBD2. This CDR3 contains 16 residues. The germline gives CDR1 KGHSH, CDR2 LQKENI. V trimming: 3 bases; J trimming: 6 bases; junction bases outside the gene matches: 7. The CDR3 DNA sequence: TGTGCCAGCTCACCCGTAGCGGGAGGGCCGGCCAATGAGCAGTTCTTC. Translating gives CASSPVAGGPANEQFF.

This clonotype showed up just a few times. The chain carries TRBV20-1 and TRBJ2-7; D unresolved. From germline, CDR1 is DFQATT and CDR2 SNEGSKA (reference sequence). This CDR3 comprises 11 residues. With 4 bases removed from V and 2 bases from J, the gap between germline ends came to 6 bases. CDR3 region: CSAKRPYEQYF. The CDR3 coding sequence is TGCAGTGCTAAAAGACCCTACGAGCAGTACTTC.

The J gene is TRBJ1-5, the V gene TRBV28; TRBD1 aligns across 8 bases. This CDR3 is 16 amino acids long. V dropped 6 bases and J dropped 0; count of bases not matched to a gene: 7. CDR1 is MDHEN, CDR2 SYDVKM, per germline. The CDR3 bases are TGTGCCAGCAGGAGGACAGGGTCCTATAGCAATCAGCCCCAGCATTTT. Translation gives CASRRTGSYSNQPQHF.

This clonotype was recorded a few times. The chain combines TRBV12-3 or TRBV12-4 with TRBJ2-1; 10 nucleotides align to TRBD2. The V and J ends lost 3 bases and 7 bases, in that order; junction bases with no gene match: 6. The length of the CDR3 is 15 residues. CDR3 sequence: CASSFRLAGDNEQFF. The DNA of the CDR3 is TGTGCCAGCAGTTTTCGGCTAGCGGGAGATAATGAGCAGTTCTTC.

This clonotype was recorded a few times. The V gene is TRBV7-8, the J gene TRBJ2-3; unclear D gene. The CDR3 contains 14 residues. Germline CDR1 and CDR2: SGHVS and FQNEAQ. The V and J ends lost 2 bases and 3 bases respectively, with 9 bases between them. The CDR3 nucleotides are TGTGCCAGCAGCTTAATAGGTCGGACAGATACGCAGTATTTT. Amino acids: CASSLIGRTDTQYF.

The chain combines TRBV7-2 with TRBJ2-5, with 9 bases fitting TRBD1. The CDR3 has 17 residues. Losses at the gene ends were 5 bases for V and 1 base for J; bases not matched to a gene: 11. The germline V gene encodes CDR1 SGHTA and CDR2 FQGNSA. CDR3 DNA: TGTGCCAGCAGCCAAGCCGGGACAGGGCGCACCCAAGAGACCCAGTACTTC. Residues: CASSQAGTGRTQETQYF.

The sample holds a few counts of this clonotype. CDR3 nucleotides: TGTGCCTGGAACGGACAGTTAACTAACTATGGCTACACCTTC. Protein sequence: CAWNGQLTNYGYTF. The chain combines TRBV30 with TRBJ1-2; perhaps TRBD1 as D (6 bases). V was trimmed by 4 bases and J by 0 bases, leaving 12 bases between them. Germline lookup yields CDR1 GTSNPN and CDR2 SVGIG (reference sequence). The CDR3 runs 14 residues.

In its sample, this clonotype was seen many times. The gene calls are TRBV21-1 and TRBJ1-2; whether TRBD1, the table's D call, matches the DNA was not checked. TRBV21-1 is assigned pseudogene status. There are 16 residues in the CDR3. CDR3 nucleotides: TGTGCCAGCAGCAAAGGTCGTCAGGGATTTAACTATGGCTACACCTTC. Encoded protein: CASSKGRQGFNYGYTF.